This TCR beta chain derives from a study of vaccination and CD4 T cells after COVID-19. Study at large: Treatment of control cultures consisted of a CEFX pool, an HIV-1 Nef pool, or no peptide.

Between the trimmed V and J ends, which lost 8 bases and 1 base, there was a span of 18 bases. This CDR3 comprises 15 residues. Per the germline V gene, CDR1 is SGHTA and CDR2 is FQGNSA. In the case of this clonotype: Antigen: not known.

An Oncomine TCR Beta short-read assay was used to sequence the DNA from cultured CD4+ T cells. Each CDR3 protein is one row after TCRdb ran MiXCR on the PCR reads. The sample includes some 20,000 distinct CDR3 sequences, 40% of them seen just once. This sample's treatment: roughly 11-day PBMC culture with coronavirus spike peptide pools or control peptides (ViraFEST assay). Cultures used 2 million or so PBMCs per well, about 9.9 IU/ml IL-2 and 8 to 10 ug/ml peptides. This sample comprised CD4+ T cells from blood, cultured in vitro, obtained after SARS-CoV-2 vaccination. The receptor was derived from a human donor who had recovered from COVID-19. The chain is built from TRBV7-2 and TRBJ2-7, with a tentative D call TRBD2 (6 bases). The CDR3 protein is CASSPEAGMSYEQYF. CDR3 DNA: TGTGCCAGCTCGCCTGAGGCGGGGATGTCCTACGAGCAGTACTTC. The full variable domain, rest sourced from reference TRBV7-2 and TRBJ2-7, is GAGVSQSPSNKVTEKGKDVELRCDPISGHTALYWYRQSLGQGLEFLIYFQGNSAPDKSGLPSDRFSAERTGGSVSTLTIQRTQQEDSAVYLCASSPEAGMSYEQYFGPGTRLTVT.